The 8 T cell receptor beta chains in this list originate from one sample, sequenced in a study of T cells after yellow fever vaccination. One entry per CDR3 protein results from TCRdb running MiXCR on the 5' RACE reads. The sample gives a few hundred thousand distinct CDR3 sequences, 8.5% to 9% of which show up once; roughly 18% is in the top ten. The specimen was PBMCs, collected on the day of the first yellow fever vaccination. The receptors shown here come from a man aged 18 to 30 who received the YFV17D yellow fever vaccine.

This clonotype was seen a few times. CDR3 sequence reads: CASSQDFLAANIAKNIQYF. The DNA of the CDR3 is TGTGCCAGCAGCCAAGATTTTTTGGCAGCGAATATAGCCAAAAACATTCAGTACTTC. V usage is TRBV4-2 and J usage is TRBJ2-4; D remains ambiguous. Trimming cost V 0 bases and J 0 bases, with 18 bases left between them. The CDR3 runs to 19 residues. Germline V lookup: CDR1 LGHNA, CDR2 YNFKEQ.

This clonotype was detected only a few times. The chain joins TRBV28 to TRBJ1-2; D remains ambiguous. V was cut by 7 bases and J by 1 base, with 7 bases left in between. Germline V lookup: CDR1 MDHEN, CDR2 SYDVKM. The CDR3 consists of 12 residues. The CDR3 DNA reads TGTGCCAGCAATCCAAATAACTATGGCTACACCTTC. It is translated as CASNPNNYGYTF.

This chain links TRBV4-2 with TRBJ2-1; D remains unclear. The CDR3 has 13 residues. V was cut by 0 bases and J by 6 bases, with 6 bases left in between. In germline, CDR1 is LGHNA, CDR2 YNFKEQ. In nucleotides, the CDR3 is TGTGCCAGCAGCCAAGACGTCTCCAATGAGCAGTTCTTC. Its translation is CASSQDVSNEQFF.

This clonotype was detected only a few times. CDR3 loop: CASSSSPGTVEAFF. DNA of the CDR3: TGTGCCAGCAGCTCCAGTCCCGGGACGGTCGAAGCTTTCTTT. V and J are TRBV7-2 and TRBJ1-1; TRBD1 might be the D (5 bases). The CDR3 extends over 14 amino acids. Germline V gene lookup returns CDR1 SGHTA and CDR2 FQGNSA. The ends were cut back, 4 bases at V and 8 bases at J, with 17 bases in the middle.

The chain joins TRBV6-1 to TRBJ1-1; possible D gene TRBD1, 6 bases. V was pared by 6 bases and J by 0 bases, with 11 bases between. This CDR3 spans 14 amino acids. Germline V lookup: CDR1 MNHNS, CDR2 SASEGT. CDR3 residues: CASSSRGLNTEAFF. In nucleotides, the CDR3 is TGTGCCAGCAGCTCCAGGGGCCTGAACACTGAAGCTTTCTTT.

CDR3 in DNA: TGTGCCAGCAGCGAGGAACCGGTAGGGGCTTTTCTAGAGCAGTACTTC. Translating gives CASSEEPVGAFLEQYF. The chain links TRBV5-4 to TRBJ2-7; the D gene is possibly TRBD1 (5 bases). Trimming left V 4 bases short and J 7 bases short, with 24 bases between. From germline, CDR1 is SGHNT and CDR2 YYREEE (reference sequence). The CDR3 loop spans 16 amino acids. Full variable domain (rest looked up from reference TRBV5-4 and TRBJ2-7): ETGVTQSPTHLIKTRGQQVTLRCSSQSGHNTVSWYQQALGQGPQFIFQYYREEENGRGNFPPRFSGLQFPNYSSELNVNALELDDSALYLCASSEEPVGAFLEQYFGPGTRLTVT.

This clonotype showed up many times. V is TRBV6-2 or TRBV6-3 and J is TRBJ1-2, with D possibly matching TRBD1 (5 bases). This CDR3 is 15 amino acids long. The V end was cut by 6 bases, the J end by 4 bases, with 18 bases between. Germline V gene sequence: CDR1 MNHEY, CDR2 SVGEGT. The CDR3 DNA reads TGTGCCAGCAGCAATCAGGGCTCCCTCAGCTATGGCTACACCTTC. Translation gives CASSNQGSLSYGYTF.

This clonotype has a handful of counts. The chain is built from TRBV5-1 and TRBJ1-2, with no clear D. There are 13 residues in the CDR3. Germline lookup yields CDR1 SGHRS and CDR2 YFSETQ. V gave up 4 bases and J gave up 8 bases, with 15 bases separating them. The CDR3 loop reads CASSASPIGGYTF. The CDR3 DNA reads TGCGCCAGCAGCGCGAGCCCAATCGGGGGCTACACCTTC.